Listed here are 2 T cell receptor beta chains from one sample, sequenced in a study of long-term antiretroviral therapy in people with HIV. The assay, immunoSEQ v3.0, was run at survey level. The protocol was immunoSEQ multiplex PCR, while the TCRdb copy is restricted to in-frame clones and leaves out a portion. The sample has 10,000 to 15,000 clones; 60% to 80% are singletons. Specimen: unsorted PBMCs, collected 1.3 years after starting antiretroviral therapy. These receptors were obtained from a woman under 30 with HIV.

This clone is medium-sized. The CDR3: CASSQTPRGPSYEQYF. CDR3 DNA sequence: TGCGCCAGCAGCCAAACCCCGCGCGGGCCCTCCTACGAGCAGTACTTC. This chain connects TRBV4-3 to TRBJ2-7; perhaps TRBD2 as D (5 bases). V lost 2 bases, J lost 0 bases, and 14 bases lay in between. CDR1 LGHNA and CDR2 YSLEER come from the germline V gene. This CDR3 comprises 16 residues.

This chain uses TRBV30 with TRBJ1-1; D is perhaps TRBD1 (6 bases). V was clipped by 3 bases and J by 5 bases, with 19 bases between them. CDR3 length: 15 amino acids. Germline loops: CDR1 GTSNPN, CDR2 SVGIG (reference sequence). CDR3 coding DNA: TGTGCCTGGAGCGGGGTCGACAGGATCCCGACTGAAGCTTTCTTT. It yields the protein CAWSGVDRIPTEAFF.